This entry concerns a single TCR beta chain. The data are from a study of identical twins. TCRdb fed the 5' RACE reads into MiXCR, producing one record per CDR3 protein. Here the sample spans 600,000 to 850,000 distinct CDR3 sequences, about 18% being singletons. V was clipped by 6 bases and J by 9 bases; unmatched bases: 5. The CDR3 spans 14 residues. These data were likewise used in another study, on T cells expressing NK-cell markers.

This chain connects TRBV12-3 or TRBV12-4 to TRBJ2-1; 13 bases are a match to TRBD2. This receptor was obtained from a young woman in good health. What was sequenced was PBMCs. As DNA, the CDR3 is TGTGCCAGCAGCGGACTAGCGGGAGAGGGTGAGCAGTTCTTC. Protein: CASSGLAGEGEQFF.